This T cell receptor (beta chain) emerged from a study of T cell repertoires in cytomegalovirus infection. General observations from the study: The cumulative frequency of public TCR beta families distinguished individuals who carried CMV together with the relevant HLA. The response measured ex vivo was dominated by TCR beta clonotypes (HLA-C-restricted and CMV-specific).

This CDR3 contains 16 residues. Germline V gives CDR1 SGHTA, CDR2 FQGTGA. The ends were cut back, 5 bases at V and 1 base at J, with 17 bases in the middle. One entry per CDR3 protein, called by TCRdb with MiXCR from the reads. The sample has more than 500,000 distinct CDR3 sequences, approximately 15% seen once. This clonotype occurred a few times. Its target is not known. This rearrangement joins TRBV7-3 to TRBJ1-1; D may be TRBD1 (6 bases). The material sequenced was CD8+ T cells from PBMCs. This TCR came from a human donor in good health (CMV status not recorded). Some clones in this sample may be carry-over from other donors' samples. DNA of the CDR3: TGTGCCAGCAGCCCCGCCGGGGGGCAGGCGAACACTGAAGCTTTCTTT. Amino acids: CASSPAGGQANTEAFF.